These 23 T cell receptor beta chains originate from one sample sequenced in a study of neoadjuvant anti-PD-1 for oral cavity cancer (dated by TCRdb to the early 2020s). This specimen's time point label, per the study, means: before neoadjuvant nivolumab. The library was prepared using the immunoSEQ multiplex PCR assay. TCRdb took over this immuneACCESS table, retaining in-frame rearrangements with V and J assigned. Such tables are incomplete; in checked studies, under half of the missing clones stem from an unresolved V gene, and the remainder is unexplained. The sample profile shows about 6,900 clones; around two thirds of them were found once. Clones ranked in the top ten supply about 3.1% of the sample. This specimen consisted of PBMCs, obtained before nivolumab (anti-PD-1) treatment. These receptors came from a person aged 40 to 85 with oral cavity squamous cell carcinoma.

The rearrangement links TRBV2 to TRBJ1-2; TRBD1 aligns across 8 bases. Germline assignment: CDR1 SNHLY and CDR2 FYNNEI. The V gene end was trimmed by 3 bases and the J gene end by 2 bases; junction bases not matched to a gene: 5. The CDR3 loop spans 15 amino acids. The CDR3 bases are TGTGCCAGCAGTGAGATACGACAGGGGAACTATGGCTACACCTTC. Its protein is CASSEIRQGNYGYTF.

In DNA form, the CDR3 reads TGTGCCAGCAGCAGCCTGAGGGCGGGCAAAGTATGGTGGGCAAAGCCGGAGACCCAGTACTTC. Protein: CASSSLRAGKVWWAKPETQYF. The genes are TRBV21-1 and TRBJ2-5; the table's D call of TRBD2 was not tested on the DNA. TRBV21-1 is described as a pseudogene. The CDR3 is 21 amino acids.

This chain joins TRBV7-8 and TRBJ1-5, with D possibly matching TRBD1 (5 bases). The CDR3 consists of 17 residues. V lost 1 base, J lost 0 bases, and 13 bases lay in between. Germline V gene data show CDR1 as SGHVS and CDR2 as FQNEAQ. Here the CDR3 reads CASSLDRVDNSNQPQHF. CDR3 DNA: TGTGCCAGCAGCTTAGATAGGGTGGACAATAGCAATCAGCCCCAGCATTTT.

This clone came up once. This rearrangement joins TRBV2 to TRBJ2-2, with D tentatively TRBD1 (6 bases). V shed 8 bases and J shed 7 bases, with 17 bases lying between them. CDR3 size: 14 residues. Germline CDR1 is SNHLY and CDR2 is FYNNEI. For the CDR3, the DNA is TGTGCCAGCCTTGGTGCAGGGGTGAGCGGGGAGCTGTTTTTT. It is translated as CASLGAGVSGELFF.

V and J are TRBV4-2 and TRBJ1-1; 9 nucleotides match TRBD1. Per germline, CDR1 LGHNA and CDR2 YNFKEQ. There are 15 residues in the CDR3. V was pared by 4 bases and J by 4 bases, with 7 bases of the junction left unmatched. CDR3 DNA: TGTGCCAGCAGCCTCGGGACAGGGTGGGGCACTGAAGCTTTCTTT. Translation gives CASSLGTGWGTEAFF.

CDR3: CSVDDWRQGYTEAFF. The CDR3 DNA follows: TGCAGCGTTGATGACTGGAGACAGGGGTACACTGAAGCTTTCTTT. The V call is TRBV29-1, the J call TRBJ1-1, with 8 bases aligning to TRBD1. CDR1 SQVTM and CDR2 ANQGSEA come from the germline V gene. CDR3 size: 15 residues. The trim removed 3 bases at V and 3 bases at J, leaving 9 bases unmatched.

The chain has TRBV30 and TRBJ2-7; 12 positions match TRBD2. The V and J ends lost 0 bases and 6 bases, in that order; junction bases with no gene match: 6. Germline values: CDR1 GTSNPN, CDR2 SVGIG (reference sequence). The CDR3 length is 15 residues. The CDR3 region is CAWSVLLAGGAEQYF. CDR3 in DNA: TGTGCCTGGAGTGTGTTACTAGCGGGGGGTGCCGAGCAGTACTTC.

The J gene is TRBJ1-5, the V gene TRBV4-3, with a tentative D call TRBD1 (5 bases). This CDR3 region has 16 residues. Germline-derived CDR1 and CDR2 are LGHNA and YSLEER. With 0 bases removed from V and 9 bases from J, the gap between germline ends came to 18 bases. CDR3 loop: CASSQDYAGLVWPQHF. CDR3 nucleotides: TGCGCCAGCAGCCAAGATTATGCAGGGCTGGTGTGGCCCCAGCATTTT.

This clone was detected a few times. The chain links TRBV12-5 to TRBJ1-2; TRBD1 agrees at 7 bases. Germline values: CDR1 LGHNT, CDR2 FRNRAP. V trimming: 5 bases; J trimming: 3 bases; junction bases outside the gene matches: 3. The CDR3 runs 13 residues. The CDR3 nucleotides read TGTGCTAGTGGTCCAGGGGGAGACTATGGCTACACCTTC. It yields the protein CASGPGGDYGYTF.

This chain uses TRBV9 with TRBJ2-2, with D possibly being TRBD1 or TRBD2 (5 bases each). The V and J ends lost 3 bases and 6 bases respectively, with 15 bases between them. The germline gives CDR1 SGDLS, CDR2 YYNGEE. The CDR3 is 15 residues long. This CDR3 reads CASSALGAGPGELFF. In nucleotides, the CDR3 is TGTGCCAGCAGCGCCCTCGGGGCAGGGCCCGGGGAGCTGTTTTTT. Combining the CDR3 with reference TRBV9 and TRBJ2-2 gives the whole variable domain DSGVTQTPKHLITATGQRVTLRCSPRSGDLSVYWYQQSLDQGLQFLIQYYNGEERAKGNILERFSAQQFPDLHSELNLSSLELGDSALYFCASSALGAGPGELFFGEGSRLTVL.

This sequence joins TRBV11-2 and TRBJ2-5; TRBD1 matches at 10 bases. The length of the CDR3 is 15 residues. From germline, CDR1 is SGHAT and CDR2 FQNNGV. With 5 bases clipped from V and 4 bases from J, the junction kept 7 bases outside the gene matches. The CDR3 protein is CASSLAGTGAETQYF. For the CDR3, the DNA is TGTGCCAGCAGCCTCGCCGGGACAGGGGCAGAGACCCAGTACTTC.

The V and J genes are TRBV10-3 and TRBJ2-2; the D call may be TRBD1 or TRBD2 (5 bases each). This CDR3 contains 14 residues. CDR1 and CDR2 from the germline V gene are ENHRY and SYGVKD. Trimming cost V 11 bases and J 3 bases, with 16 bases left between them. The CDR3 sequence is CAVGQPRDTGELFF. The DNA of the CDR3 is TGTGCCGTGGGGCAGCCGAGGGACACCGGGGAGCTGTTTTTT.

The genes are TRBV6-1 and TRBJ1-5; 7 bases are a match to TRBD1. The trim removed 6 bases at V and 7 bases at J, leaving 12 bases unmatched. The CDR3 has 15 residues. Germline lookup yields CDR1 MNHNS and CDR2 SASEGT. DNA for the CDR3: TGTGCCAGCAGGCGGGGGAGGGGGCGAGGACAGCCCCAGCATTTT. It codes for CASRRGRGRGQPQHF.

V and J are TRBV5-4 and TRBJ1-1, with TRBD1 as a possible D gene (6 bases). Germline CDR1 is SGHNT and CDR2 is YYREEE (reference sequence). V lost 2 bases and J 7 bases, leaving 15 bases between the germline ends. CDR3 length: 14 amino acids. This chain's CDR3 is CASSLHRERVEAFF. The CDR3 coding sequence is TGTGCCAGCAGCTTACACAGGGAAAGGGTTGAAGCTTTCTTT.

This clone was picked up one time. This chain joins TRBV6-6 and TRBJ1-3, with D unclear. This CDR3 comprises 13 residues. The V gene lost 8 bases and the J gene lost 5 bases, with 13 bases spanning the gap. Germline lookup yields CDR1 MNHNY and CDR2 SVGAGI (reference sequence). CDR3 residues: CASCSGGRNTIYF. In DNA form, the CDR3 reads TGTGCCAGCTGTTCGGGTGGAAGAAACACCATATATTTT.

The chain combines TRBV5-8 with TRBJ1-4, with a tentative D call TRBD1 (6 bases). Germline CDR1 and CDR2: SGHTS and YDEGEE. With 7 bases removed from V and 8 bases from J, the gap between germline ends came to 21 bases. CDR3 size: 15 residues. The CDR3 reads CASRSGTLISEKLFF. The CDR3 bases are TGTGCCAGCCGCTCCGGGACATTGATTTCGGAAAAACTGTTTTTT.

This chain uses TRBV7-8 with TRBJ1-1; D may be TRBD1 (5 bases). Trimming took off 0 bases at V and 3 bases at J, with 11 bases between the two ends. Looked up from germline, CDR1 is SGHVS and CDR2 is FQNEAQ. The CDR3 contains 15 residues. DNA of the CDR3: TGTGCCAGCAGCTTAGCAACAAGGGGTGACACTGAAGCTTTCTTT. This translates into CASSLATRGDTEAFF.

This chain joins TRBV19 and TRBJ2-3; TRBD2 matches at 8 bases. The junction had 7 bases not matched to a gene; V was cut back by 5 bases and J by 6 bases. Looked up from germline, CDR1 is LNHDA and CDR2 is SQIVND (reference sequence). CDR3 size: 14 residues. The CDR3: CASSPGLGPDTQYF. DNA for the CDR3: TGTGCCAGTAGTCCGGGACTAGGCCCCGATACGCAGTATTTT.

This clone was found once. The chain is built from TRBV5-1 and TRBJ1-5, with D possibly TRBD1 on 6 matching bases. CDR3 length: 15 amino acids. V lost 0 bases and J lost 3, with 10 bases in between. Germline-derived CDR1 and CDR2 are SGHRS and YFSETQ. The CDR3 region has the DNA TGCGCCAGCAGCTTGGGGACAGAGCTCAATCAGCCCCAGCATTTT. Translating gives CASSLGTELNQPQHF.

The CDR3 loop reads CASSRSGNTEAFF. CDR3 nucleotide sequence: TGTGCCAGCAGCCGGTCTGGGAACACTGAAGCTTTCTTT. The chain is built from TRBV14 and TRBJ1-1, with D uncertain. V dropped 4 bases and J dropped 1 base, with 7 bases sitting between them. Germline-derived CDR1 and CDR2 are SGHDN and FVKESK. The CDR3 loop spans 13 amino acids.

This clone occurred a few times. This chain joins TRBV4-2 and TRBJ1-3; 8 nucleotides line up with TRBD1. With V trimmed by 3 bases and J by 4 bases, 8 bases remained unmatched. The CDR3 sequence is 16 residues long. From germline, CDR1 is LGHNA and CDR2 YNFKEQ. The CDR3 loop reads CASSQGQAAFGNTIYF. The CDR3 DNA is TGTGCCAGCAGCCAGGGACAGGCAGCATTCGGAAACACCATATATTTT.

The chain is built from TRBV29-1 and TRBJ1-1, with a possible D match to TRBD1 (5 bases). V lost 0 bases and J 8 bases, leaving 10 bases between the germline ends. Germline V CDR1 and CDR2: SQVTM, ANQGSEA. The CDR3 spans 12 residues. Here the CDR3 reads CSVEDRRGEAFF. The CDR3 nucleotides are TGCAGCGTTGAAGATAGAAGGGGAGAAGCTTTCTTT. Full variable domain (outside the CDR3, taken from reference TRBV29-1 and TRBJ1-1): SAVISQKPSRDICQRGTSLTIQCQVDSQVTMMFWYRQQPGQSLTLIATANQGSEATYESGFVIDKFPISRPNLTFSTLTVSNMSPEDSSIYLCSVEDRRGEAFFGQGTRLTVV.

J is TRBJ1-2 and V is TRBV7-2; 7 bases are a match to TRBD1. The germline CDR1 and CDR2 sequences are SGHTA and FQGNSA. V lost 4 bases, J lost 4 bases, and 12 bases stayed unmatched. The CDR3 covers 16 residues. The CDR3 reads CASSSRGPGDPYGYTF. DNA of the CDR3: TGTGCCAGCAGCTCGAGGGGGCCAGGGGACCCCTATGGCTACACCTTC.